This T cell receptor (beta chain) appears in the sequencing data of a study of T-cell memory formation after mild COVID-19. Study context: The study found TCR clusters largely donor specific.

This clonotype has only a few counts. The antigen remains unidentified. The 5'RACE method, run with constant-segment primers, produced TCR alpha and TCR beta cDNA libraries (carrying sample barcodes and UMIs). Using its own MiXCR run on the 5' RACE reads, TCRdb lists one record per CDR3 protein. Among around 430,000 distinct CDR3 sequences listed, 15% to 20% were seen once. Study-wide results and caveats: Among clones contracting day 15 to 85, CD4/CD8 was balanced, whereas later expanders leaned CD4+.

Sequenced: PBMCs or a T cell subset sorted from them (not recorded which). This TCR was recovered from a man aged 18 to 29 who had mild COVID-19 (a few samples of this study predate the infection). Cell type and time point are not known.

DNA of the CDR3: TGTGCCAGCAGCTATAACAGGCCAGTGGGTTATCAGCCCCAGCATTTT. Translated: CASSYNRPVGYQPQHF. The V gene is TRBV21-1, the J gene TRBJ1-5; the table's D call TRBD1 went unverified against the DNA. TRBV21-1 is reported as a pseudogene. The CDR3 covers 16 residues.